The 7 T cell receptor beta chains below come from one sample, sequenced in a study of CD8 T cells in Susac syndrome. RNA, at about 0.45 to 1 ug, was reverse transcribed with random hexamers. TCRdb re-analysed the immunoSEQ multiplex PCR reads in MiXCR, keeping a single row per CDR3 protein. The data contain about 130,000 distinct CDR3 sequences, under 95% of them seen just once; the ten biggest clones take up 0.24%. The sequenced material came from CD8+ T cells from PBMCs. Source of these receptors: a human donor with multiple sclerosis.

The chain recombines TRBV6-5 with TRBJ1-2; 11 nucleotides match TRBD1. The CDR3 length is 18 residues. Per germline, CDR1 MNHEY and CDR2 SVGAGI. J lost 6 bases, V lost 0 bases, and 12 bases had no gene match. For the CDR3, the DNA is TGTGCCAGCAGTTACTCGTGGACAGGGGGCGAGGCTCAAGATGGCTACACCTTC. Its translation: CASSYSWTGGEAQDGYTF.

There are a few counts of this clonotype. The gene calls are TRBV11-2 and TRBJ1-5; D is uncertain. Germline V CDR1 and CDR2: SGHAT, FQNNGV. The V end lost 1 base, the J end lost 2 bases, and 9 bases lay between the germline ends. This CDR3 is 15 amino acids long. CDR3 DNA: TGTGCCAGCAGCTTAGGGGGAGGAGGCAATCAGCCCCAGCATTTT. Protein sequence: CASSLGGGGNQPQHF.

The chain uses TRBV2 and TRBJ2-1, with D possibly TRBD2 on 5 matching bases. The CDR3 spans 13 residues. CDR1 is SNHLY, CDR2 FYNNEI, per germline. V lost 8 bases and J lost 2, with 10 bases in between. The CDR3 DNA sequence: TGTGCCAGCTCGGTAGCGACCTACAATGAGCAGTTCTTC. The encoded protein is CASSVATYNEQFF.

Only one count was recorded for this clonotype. The DNA for the CDR3 is TGTGCCATCAGTGAGTCGATTAGTGAAGGGGCCTCTGGAAACACCATATATTTT. This translates into CAISESISEGASGNTIYF. V gene TRBV10-3 combines with J gene TRBJ1-3; a possible D gene is TRBD1 (5 bases). The CDR3 totals 18 residues. Germline assignment: CDR1 ENHRY and CDR2 SYGVKD. V was clipped by 0 bases and J by 0 bases, with 15 bases between them.

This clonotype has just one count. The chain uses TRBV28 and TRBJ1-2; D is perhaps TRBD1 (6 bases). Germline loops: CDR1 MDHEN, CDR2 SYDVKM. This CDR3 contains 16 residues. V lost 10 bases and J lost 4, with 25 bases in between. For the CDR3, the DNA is TGTGCCACCCAGATCCGAGGGGGGCCCTCAGCCTATGGCTACACCTTC. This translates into CATQIRGGPSAYGYTF.

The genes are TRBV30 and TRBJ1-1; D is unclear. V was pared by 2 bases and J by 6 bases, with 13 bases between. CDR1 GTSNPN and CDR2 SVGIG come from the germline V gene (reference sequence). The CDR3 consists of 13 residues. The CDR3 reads CAWSPLANPEAFF. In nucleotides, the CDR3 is TGTGCCTGGAGTCCCCTGGCTAACCCTGAAGCTTTCTTT.

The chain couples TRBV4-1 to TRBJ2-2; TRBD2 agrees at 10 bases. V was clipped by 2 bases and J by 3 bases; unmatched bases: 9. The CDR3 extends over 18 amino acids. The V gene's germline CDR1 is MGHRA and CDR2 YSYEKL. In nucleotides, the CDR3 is TGCGCCAGCAGCCAAAAAGCGGGAGGGCCCTCGGACACCGGGGAGCTGTTTTTT. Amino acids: CASSQKAGGPSDTGELFF.